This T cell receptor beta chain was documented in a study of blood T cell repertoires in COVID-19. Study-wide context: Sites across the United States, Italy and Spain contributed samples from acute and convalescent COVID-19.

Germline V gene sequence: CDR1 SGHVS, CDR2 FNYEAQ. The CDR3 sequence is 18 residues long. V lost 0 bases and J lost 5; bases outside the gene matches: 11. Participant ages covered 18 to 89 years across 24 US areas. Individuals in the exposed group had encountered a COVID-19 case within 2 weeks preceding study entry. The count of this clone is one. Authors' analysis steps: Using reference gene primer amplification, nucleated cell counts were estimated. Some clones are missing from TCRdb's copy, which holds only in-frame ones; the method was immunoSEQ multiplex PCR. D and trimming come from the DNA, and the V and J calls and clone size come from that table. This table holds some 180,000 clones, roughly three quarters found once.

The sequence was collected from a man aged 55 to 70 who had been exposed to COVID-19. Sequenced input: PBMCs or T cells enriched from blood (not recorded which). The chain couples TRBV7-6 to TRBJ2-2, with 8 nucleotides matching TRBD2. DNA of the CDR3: TGTGCCAGCAGCTTAGCGGCTTTTGGGACTAGAATGACCGGGGAGCTGTTTTTT. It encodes CASSLAAFGTRMTGELFF.